This T cell receptor beta chain was sequenced in a study of cytomegalovirus exposure and HLA in healthy donors. Study-level background: HLA-typed donors contributed 80 million to 85 million unique TCRs, which were held in an early data release.

Overall study results and limits: Usually a TCR sequence was rare, but some public TCRs were found in many donors. When a later analysis compared HLA-associated TCR beta chains with equally common others, the HLA-associated chains turned out to be more clonally expanded and to have lower generation probabilities. An ancestry cluster, one associated with Asian ancestry, reportedly showed fewer N-insertions than the approximately 660-donor mean in a later analysis.

The PCR contained 60 Vbeta and 13 Jbeta primers. Clones were sequenced by immunoSEQ multiplex PCR, and TCRdb holds only the in-frame ones, with some missing. The table shows around 160,000 clones, with 70% to 80% occurring only once. Germline CDR1 LGHNA, CDR2 YSLEER. The CDR3 is 17 amino acids. Trimming cost V 1 base and J 0 bases, with 15 bases left between them. Comment on this clone: The antigen is unknown.

The chain couples TRBV4-3 to TRBJ1-1, with D tentatively TRBD1 (6 bases). The TCR originated in a man aged 50-60 years in good health and CMV-seropositive. Specimen: PBMCs. DNA for the CDR3: TGCGCCAGCAGCCAAGGACCGGTCAGGGGCATGAACACTGAAGCTTTCTTT. It codes for CASSQGPVRGMNTEAFF.